The 10 T cell receptor beta chains below were found in one sample sequenced in a study of read filtering for tumor transcriptome and immune sequencing (dated by TCRdb to the early 2020s). Instrument used: Illumina HiSeq 4000. Starting from 400 ng RNA, TCR libraries were constructed with the Immunoverse kit using molecular barcoded adaptors that cover the alpha/delta and beta/gamma chains. In TCRdb, the public reads were trimmed at Q25 with fastp and aligned with MiXCR, with productive beta chains retained. Merged by CDR3 protein, the rows form single entries marked with the most common genes and DNA. The sample includes tens of thousands of distinct CDR3 sequences, with around 18% observed a single time. The ten largest clones capture under 20% of the sample. Material for sequencing was a population of CD138-negative cells sorted from bone marrow. Sample cell subset or site, as interpreted from the label and publication: bone marrow mononuclear cells depleted of CD138+ plasma/myeloma cells by negative magnetic selection. The source is a donor at least 40 years old with multiple myeloma.

Turning to this clonotype: This is likely an artifact of a read error, given a far larger clone one base away. The chain carries TRBV7-8 and TRBJ2-1; TRBD2 matches at 15 bases. The ends lost 4 bases at V and 9 bases at J; junction bases unmatched: 4. This CDR3 is 15 amino acids long. Per the germline V gene, CDR1 is SGHVS and CDR2 is FQNEAQ. This CDR3 reads CASSSRTSGRAEQFF. In nucleotides, the CDR3 is TGTGCCAGCAGCTCACGGACTAGCGGGAGGGCTGAGCAGTTCTTC.

This clonotype appeared many times. The chain employs TRBV18 and TRBJ2-7; no definite D call. V lost 3 bases and J lost 1, with 7 bases in between. Germline V lookup: CDR1 KGHSH, CDR2 LQKENI. The CDR3 extends over 13 amino acids. The CDR3 spells CASSPGSSYEQYF. CDR3 sequence (DNA): TGTGCCAGCTCACCCGGCTCTTCCTACGAGCAGTACTTC.

This clonotype was counted only a few times. Just one base apart from a much larger clone, this may be a read error. The V gene is TRBV7-3, the J gene TRBJ2-1; perhaps D is TRBD1 or TRBD2 (6 bases each). CDR3 length: 14 residues. The germline V gene encodes CDR1 SGHTA and CDR2 FQGTGA. CDR3 DNA sequence: TGTGCCGGCAGCTCAATGGGGGGCGACAATGAGCAGTTCTTC. Encoded protein: CAGSSMGGDNEQFF.

This clonotype was recorded many times. The CDR3 bases are TGCGCCAGCAGCCGCGGACAATACAATGAGCAGTTCTTC. It is translated as CASSRGQYNEQFF. The chain couples TRBV4-1 to TRBJ2-1; D is perhaps TRBD1 (5 bases). Germline V lookup: CDR1 MGHRA, CDR2 YSYEKL. The CDR3 runs to 13 residues. V dropped 4 bases and J dropped 4 bases, with 8 bases sitting between them.

This clonotype was counted many times. The rearrangement links TRBV7-9 to TRBJ1-1; no definite D call. From germline, CDR1 is SEHNR and CDR2 FQNEAQ (reference sequence). With 0 bases removed from V and 0 bases from J, the gap between germline ends came to 8 bases. The CDR3 spans 15 residues. Written as DNA, the CDR3 is TGTGCCAGCAGCTTAGCTTTCGGGGTGAACACTGAAGCTTTCTTT. Protein product: CASSLAFGVNTEAFF.

This clonotype showed up many times. Written as DNA, the CDR3 is TGTGCCAGCAGTGAGAACAGGAACACCGGGGAGCTGTTTTTT. Encoded protein: CASSENRNTGELFF. The rearrangement uses TRBV2 and TRBJ2-2, with no clear D. Trimming shortened V by 3 bases and J by 1 base, and 6 bases separated the two germline ends. The CDR3 is 14 amino acids. Germline V gives CDR1 SNHLY, CDR2 FYNNEI.

This clonotype was picked up many times. The rearrangement joins TRBV29-1 to TRBJ2-2; TRBD1 agrees at 7 bases. J lost 1 base, V lost 6 bases, and 2 bases had no gene match. CDR1 SQVTM and CDR2 ANQGSEA come from the germline V gene. The CDR3 totals 13 residues. CDR3 amino acids: CSVNRGNTGELFF. DNA for the CDR3: TGCAGCGTCAACAGGGGGAACACCGGGGAGCTGTTTTTT.

This clonotype has at least ten counts. The rearrangement joins TRBV20-1 to TRBJ2-3; 9 nucleotides match TRBD2. The J segment lost 5 bases and the V segment lost 8 bases, leaving 8 bases of the junction unmatched. The germline gives CDR1 DFQATT, CDR2 SNEGSKA (reference sequence). This CDR3 contains 13 residues. The CDR3 bases are TGCAGTACAGGCGGGAGGGCCAGAGATACGCAGTATTTT. Protein sequence: CSTGGRARDTQYF.

This clonotype was counted ten times or more. This chain uses TRBV24-1 with TRBJ2-5, with 13 bases matching TRBD2. CDR3 length equals 16 residues. J was trimmed by 2 bases and V by 4 bases; bases with no gene match: 3. Germline V gives CDR1 KGHDR, CDR2 SFDVKD. The DNA for the CDR3 is TGTGCCACCAGTGAAGTGACTAGCGGGAGGCAAGAGACCCAGTACTTC. Translation gives CATSEVTSGRQETQYF.

This clonotype appeared once. Since a much larger clone is just one base distant, this may be a read error. The chain employs TRBV24-1 and TRBJ2-7; D unresolved. Germline V gives CDR1 KGHDR, CDR2 SFDVKD. This CDR3 is built from 14 residues. The DNA of the CDR3 is TGTGCCACCAGTGCCCCGGGCCAAAAGAACGAGCAGCACTTC. It specifies CATSAPGQKNEQHF.